A single sample is the source of the 27 T cell receptor beta chains below, sequenced in a study of PD-L1 blockade in urothelial cancer (dated by TCRdb to between 2016 and 2019). Receptor amplification or capture employed the immunoSEQ multiplex PCR assay. The source is immuneACCESS, and TCRdb retained only in-frame sequences with V and J called. Part of the clones is not carried over; for the studies checked, unresolved V genes explain less than half of this, and the remainder is unexplained. This sample is represented by fewer than 85,000 clones; about nine tenths of them were singletons. The leading ten clones occupy approximately 10% of the sample. In the paper's terms, the time point label means: peripheral blood 6 weeks after treatment start. This material consisted of PBMCs, taken around atezolizumab (anti-PD-L1) treatment. These receptors were taken from a man aged 55 to 70 with urothelial cancer.

V is TRBV14 and J is TRBJ1-3; D unresolved. The V gene's germline CDR1 is SGHDN and CDR2 FVKESK. The CDR3 is 15 residues long. Trimming cost V 2 bases and J 0 bases, with 8 bases left between them. The CDR3 reads CASSQIGNSGNTIYF. CDR3 nucleotides: TGTGCCAGCAGCCAAATCGGGAACTCTGGAAACACCATATATTTT.

The CDR3, as DNA: TGTGCCAGCAGTTCTGACAGCCCTCCCTACGAGCAGTACTTC. This sequence encodes CASSSDSPPYEQYF. The chain carries TRBV6-5 and TRBJ2-7; TRBD1 is a possible D gene (5 bases). Trimming pared 4 bases from V and 2 bases from J, leaving 12 bases between. CDR1 MNHEY and CDR2 SVGAGI come from the germline V gene. The CDR3 is made up of 14 amino acids.

The chain carries TRBV6-5 and TRBJ1-2, with D possibly being TRBD1 (5 bases). This CDR3 region has 16 residues. In germline, CDR1 is MNHEY, CDR2 SVGAGI. Trimming cost V 4 bases and J 7 bases, with 22 bases left between them. The CDR3 DNA sequence: TGTGCCAGCAGTTCCACCCAGGGACTAAGACTGGGTGGCTACACCTTC. This translates into CASSSTQGLRLGGYTF.

J is TRBJ2-5 and V is TRBV20-1, with D possibly TRBD2 on 6 matching bases. Germline-derived CDR1 and CDR2 are DFQATT and SNEGSKA (reference sequence). The CDR3 covers 11 residues. V lost 2 bases and J 9 bases, leaving 10 bases between the germline ends. Here the CDR3 DNA reads TGCAGTGCTAGAAGGGGCGGGGCCCAGTACTTC. As protein: CSARRGGAQYF.

The chain joins TRBV7-2 to TRBJ1-2; the match to TRBD1 covers 9 bases. V lost 4 bases and J lost 3; bases outside the gene matches: 9. CDR3 length: 16 residues. Germline V gene sequence: CDR1 SGHTA, CDR2 FQGNSA. The CDR3, as DNA: TGTGCCAGCAGCTCCACACCCGGGACAGGGTACTATGGCTACACCTTC. Translating gives CASSSTPGTGYYGYTF. The variable domain in full, completed from reference TRBV7-2 and TRBJ1-2, reads GAGVSQSPSNKVTEKGKDVELRCDPISGHTALYWYRQSLGQGLEFLIYFQGNSAPDKSGLPSDRFSAERTGGSVSTLTIQRTQQEDSAVYLCASSSTPGTGYYGYTFGSGTRLTVV.

A few counts support this clone. The CDR3 bases are TGTGCCAGCAGCTCCTTAGCGGGGGGCTCCTACAATGAGCAGTTCTTC. Translated, it gives CASSSLAGGSYNEQFF. V usage is TRBV7-9 and J usage is TRBJ2-1; 10 nucleotides match TRBD2. The V gene's germline CDR1 is SEHNR and CDR2 FQNEAQ (reference sequence). Unmatched junction bases numbered 3, after V lost 4 bases and J lost 0 bases. The CDR3 totals 16 residues.

This clone was counted a single time. The chain employs TRBV1 and TRBJ2-7; no DNA check was done on the table's D call, TRBD1. TRBV1 is a documented pseudogene. CDR3 length equals 13 residues. For the CDR3, the DNA is TGCACCAGGCCAGGGGTAAAAAACTACGAGCAGTACTTC. It is translated as CTRPGVKNYEQYF.

The chain recombines TRBV7-3 with TRBJ2-1; 12 bases agree with TRBD1. Germline assignment: CDR1 SGHTA and CDR2 FQGTGA. After removal of 2 bases from V and 12 bases from J, the junction contained 11 bases not matched to a gene. The CDR3 totals 16 residues. CDR3 DNA: TGTGCCAGCAGCTTAGGGTGGGGGGACAGGGGGCTTCGGCAGTTCTTC. Translated, it gives CASSLGWGDRGLRQFF.

The chain carries TRBV19 and TRBJ2-1; 7 nucleotides line up with TRBD2. CDR3 length: 15 residues. V lost 9 bases to trimming and J lost 1 base; unmatched junction nucleotides: 9. CDR1 LNHDA and CDR2 SQIVND come from the germline V gene (reference sequence). In DNA form, the CDR3 reads TGTGCCAGCAGGCTGAGCGGGACTTCCTACAATGAGCAGTTCTTC. It specifies CASRLSGTSYNEQFF.

Here the CDR3 reads CASSSGTGGFAFF. CDR3 nucleotides: TGTGCCAGCAGTTCGGGGACAGGGGGCTTCGCTTTCTTT. The rearrangement uses TRBV28 and TRBJ1-1; 12 positions agree with TRBD1. Germline CDR1 MDHEN, CDR2 SYDVKM. This CDR3 has 13 residues. Trimming cost V 4 bases and J 11 bases; bases outside gene matches: 5.

The chain is built from TRBV28 and TRBJ2-5, with TRBD2 identical over 8 bases. The V gene's germline CDR1 is MDHEN and CDR2 SYDVKM. The V gene end was trimmed by 6 bases and the J gene end by 1 base; junction bases not matched to a gene: 16. The CDR3 is 18 residues long. The CDR3 loop reads CASSRSGTRGMGQETQYF. CDR3 coding DNA: TGTGCCAGCAGCCGTTCCGGGACTAGGGGTATGGGCCAAGAGACCCAGTACTTC.

This rearrangement joins TRBV20-1 to TRBJ2-1, with D perhaps TRBD2 (5 bases). The CDR3 runs to 10 residues. Germline V gene lookup returns CDR1 DFQATT and CDR2 SNEGSKA (reference sequence). CDR3 DNA sequence: TGCAGCTGGGAGTACAATGAGCAGTTCTTC. Translated, it gives CSWEYNEQFF.

The chain employs TRBV25-1 and TRBJ2-3, with TRBD2 matching over 8 bases. V was pared by 1 base and J by 3 bases, with 6 bases of the junction left unmatched. In germline, CDR1 is MGHDK, CDR2 SYGVNS. The CDR3 runs 16 residues. CDR3 DNA sequence: TGTGCCAGCAGTGAATCCCAAACTAGCGGAACAGATACGCAGTATTTT. It yields the protein CASSESQTSGTDTQYF.

This chain uses TRBV29-1 with TRBJ2-5; D is unresolved. Germline-derived CDR1 and CDR2 are SQVTM and ANQGSEA. The V gene lost 0 bases and the J gene lost 0 bases, with 11 bases spanning the gap. There are 15 residues in the CDR3. CDR3 sequence: CSVEEGSWYQETQYF. CDR3 DNA sequence: TGCAGCGTTGAAGAGGGCAGCTGGTACCAAGAGACCCAGTACTTC.

The CDR3: CASSRIGLDAYEQYF. CDR3 sequence (DNA): TGTGCCAGCAGCCGTATTGGACTGGATGCCTACGAGCAGTACTTC. The V and J genes are TRBV16 and TRBJ2-7; possibly TRBD2 for D (5 bases). The CDR3 is 15 amino acids. Germline loops: CDR1 KGHSY, CDR2 FQNENV. Trimming stripped 4 bases from V and 2 bases from J, with 15 bases between.

This clone was seen just once. The chain combines TRBV30 with TRBJ1-1; 9 bases align to TRBD1. Germline V gene sequence: CDR1 GTSNPN, CDR2 SVGIG (reference sequence). After removal of 0 bases from V and 4 bases from J, the junction contained 15 bases not matched to a gene. This CDR3 has 18 amino acids. The CDR3 reads CAWSVQGQGRIKGTEAFF. The CDR3 DNA follows: TGTGCCTGGAGTGTACAGGGACAGGGAAGGATTAAGGGCACTGAAGCTTTCTTT.

The V call is TRBV4-1, the J call TRBJ1-1; D unresolved. Trimming took off 2 bases at V and 4 bases at J, with 17 bases between the two ends. The CDR3 length is 16 residues. Per the germline V gene, CDR1 is MGHRA and CDR2 is YSYEKL. The CDR3 loop is CASSQPHETRSTEAFF. DNA for the CDR3: TGCGCCAGCAGCCAACCGCACGAAACGAGGAGCACTGAAGCTTTCTTT.

V is TRBV6-6 and J is TRBJ1-2; 9 bases agree with TRBD1. V lost 7 bases to trimming and J lost 6 bases; unmatched junction nucleotides: 6. The CDR3 extends over 13 amino acids. Germline CDR1 MNHNY, CDR2 SVGAGI (reference sequence). DNA for the CDR3: TGTGCCAGCATCCTTACAGGGGGCCATGGCTACACCTTC. It translates to CASILTGGHGYTF.

DNA of the CDR3: TGTGCCAGCAGCCGAACTCCGGGACAAGTAATTAATGAGCAGTTCTTC. This encodes CASSRTPGQVINEQFF. This chain joins TRBV7-6 and TRBJ2-1; D perhaps matches TRBD1 (6 bases). The CDR3 is made up of 16 amino acids. Trimming removed 5 bases at V and 7 bases at J, with 21 bases between. Germline-derived CDR1 and CDR2 are SGHVS and FNYEAQ. The full variable domain, its missing parts supplied by reference TRBV7-6 and TRBJ2-1, is GAGVSQSPRYKVTKRGQDVALRCDPISGHVSLYWYRQALGQGPEFLTYFNYEAQQDKSGLPNDRFSAERPEGSISTLTIQRTEQRDSAMYRCASSRTPGQVINEQFFGPGTRLTVL.

CDR3 bases: TGTGCCAGCAGCTTAGATTACGGGAGGCCCTACGAGCAGTACTTC. It translates to CASSLDYGRPYEQYF. This chain links TRBV7-2 with TRBJ2-7, with 7 bases lining up with TRBD2. V lost 1 base to trimming and J lost 2 bases; unmatched junction nucleotides: 5. Germline V gives CDR1 SGHTA, CDR2 FQGNSA. The CDR3 has 15 amino acids. Combining the CDR3 with reference TRBV7-2 and TRBJ2-7 gives the whole variable domain GAGVSQSPSNKVTEKGKDVELRCDPISGHTALYWYRQSLGQGLEFLIYFQGNSAPDKSGLPSDRFSAERTGGSVSTLTIQRTQQEDSAVYLCASSLDYGRPYEQYFGPGTRLTVT.

The gene calls are TRBV6-6 and TRBJ1-5; 8 nucleotides match TRBD1. V gave up 4 bases and J gave up 5 bases; unmatched junction bases: 7. Germline-derived CDR1 and CDR2 are MNHNY and SVGAGI (reference sequence). The CDR3 runs 15 residues. The CDR3 loop reads CASSSGQVHHQPQHF. Written as DNA, the CDR3 is TGTGCCAGCAGTTCGGGACAGGTCCATCATCAGCCCCAGCATTTT.

The chain uses TRBV30 and TRBJ2-5, with TRBD2 matching over 9 bases. With V trimmed by 4 bases and J by 0 bases, 15 bases remained unmatched. The CDR3 runs 18 residues. CDR1 and CDR2 (germline): GTSNPN, SVGIG (reference sequence). DNA for the CDR3: TGTGCCTGGACCGGAGGGGCTAGCGGGGCATTATACCAAGAGACCCAGTACTTC. This codes for CAWTGGASGALYQETQYF.

This clone showed up just a few times. The V and J genes are TRBV4-2 and TRBJ2-3; TRBD1 is a possible D gene (6 bases). Deletions cut 0 bases from V and 9 bases from J, with 7 bases between. From germline, CDR1 is LGHNA and CDR2 YNFKEQ. The CDR3 is made up of 12 amino acids. The CDR3 reads CASSQDTGTQYF. The CDR3 DNA is TGTGCCAGCAGCCAAGATACAGGGACGCAGTATTTT.

This clone was observed once. The V gene is TRBV11-2, the J gene TRBJ2-5, with TRBD2 identical over 7 bases. The CDR3 is 13 amino acids. V was clipped by 5 bases and J by 4 bases; unmatched bases: 4. Per the germline V gene, CDR1 is SGHAT and CDR2 is FQNNGV. The CDR3 reads CASSRTRRETQYF. The CDR3 nucleotides read TGTGCCAGCAGCCGGACTAGGAGAGAGACCCAGTACTTC.

The CDR3 DNA is TGTGCCAGCAGTTTAAGGGGGATACTCTATGGCTACACCTTC. It yields the protein CASSLRGILYGYTF. The J gene is TRBJ1-2, the V gene TRBV28, with D tentatively TRBD1 (6 bases). V shed 2 bases and J shed 4 bases, with 11 bases lying between them. Germline V gene lookup returns CDR1 MDHEN and CDR2 SYDVKM. There are 14 residues in the CDR3.

V is TRBV10-3 and J is TRBJ2-5; 7 positions agree with TRBD1. This CDR3 contains 15 residues. The germline V gene has CDR1 ENHRY and CDR2 SYGVKD. J lost 0 bases, V lost 2 bases, and 3 bases had no gene match. CDR3 residues: CAISEGQGDQETQYF. The CDR3 bases are TGTGCCATCAGTGAGGGGCAGGGGGACCAAGAGACCCAGTACTTC.

The rearrangement joins TRBV7-9 to TRBJ2-3, with 7 nucleotides matching TRBD2. After removal of 3 bases from V and 6 bases from J, the junction contained 9 bases not matched to a gene. The CDR3 totals 15 residues. Per germline, CDR1 SEHNR and CDR2 FQNEAQ (reference sequence). The CDR3 spells CASSFDSGSWDTQYF. The CDR3 bases are TGTGCCAGCAGCTTTGATAGCGGGTCTTGGGATACGCAGTATTTT.